Below, 21 T cell receptor beta chains from the same sample are listed, as sequenced in a study of CD8 T cells in ankylosing spondylitis. TCRdb itself ran the 5' RACE reads through MiXCR, one entry per CDR3 protein. The repertoire holds under 200,000 distinct CDR3 sequences, with 13% as singletons. The specimen was blood, either unsorted or a sorted T cell fraction (not recorded which). The receptors shown here come from a female donor with ankylosing spondylitis or in good health (not recorded which).

This clonotype was observed many times. This rearrangement joins TRBV12-3 or TRBV12-4 to TRBJ1-2, with a tentative D call TRBD1 (5 bases). Trimming took 1 base from V and 4 from J, leaving 10 bases between them. CDR3 size: 14 residues. The CDR3, as DNA: TGTGCCAGCAGTTTAGAATCAGGGTTCTATGGCTACACCTTC. It codes for CASSLESGFYGYTF.

This clonotype has just a few counts. The gene calls are TRBV7-9 and TRBJ2-1; the D is unclear. The CDR3 length is 16 residues. CDR1 and CDR2 from the germline V gene are SEHNR and FQNEAQ (reference sequence). V was clipped by 3 bases and J by 6 bases, with 18 bases between them. The CDR3, as DNA: TGTGCCAGCAGCTTCCCCCTCCCATCCAAGGTCAATGAGCAGTTCTTC. This gives the protein CASSFPLPSKVNEQFF. The full variable domain, completed using reference TRBV7-9 and TRBJ2-1, is DTGVSQNPRHKITKRGQNVTFRCDPISEHNRLYWYRQTLGQGPEFLTYFQNEAQLEKSRLLSDRFSAERPKGSFSTLEIQRTEQGDSAMYLCASSFPLPSKVNEQFFGPGTRLTVL.

The genes are TRBV20-1 and TRBJ2-1, with 12 nucleotides matching TRBD2. Germline trimming cut 3 bases from V and 8 bases from J; bases unmatched to any gene: 14. The CDR3 extends over 17 amino acids. Germline CDR1 is DFQATT and CDR2 is SNEGSKA (reference sequence). In DNA form, the CDR3 reads TGCAGTGCTAGCCCCCTCCTAGCGGGAGGGCGTTCTCATGAGCAGTTCTTC. This codes for CSASPLLAGGRSHEQFF.

The chain uses TRBV6-1 and TRBJ2-1; D remains ambiguous. Germline V gene sequence: CDR1 MNHNS, CDR2 SASEGT. Trimming pared 5 bases from V and 7 bases from J, leaving 15 bases between. CDR3 size: 14 residues. The CDR3 region is CASSPGFLGNEQFF. The CDR3, as DNA: TGTGCCAGCAGTCCGGGTTTTTTGGGGAATGAGCAGTTCTTC.

This clonotype was seen at least ten times. The chain is built from TRBV24-1 and TRBJ1-3; D not certain. The CDR3 consists of 14 residues. Germline assignment: CDR1 KGHDR and CDR2 SFDVKD. Trimming removed 9 bases at V and 0 bases at J, with 11 bases between. CDR3 sequence (DNA): TGTGCCACCCCTGGGGTGGTCTCTGGAAACACCATATATTTT. Protein: CATPGVVSGNTIYF.

The J gene is TRBJ2-7, the V gene TRBV28; 7 nucleotides align to TRBD1. This CDR3 comprises 15 residues. The J segment lost 0 bases and the V segment lost 2 bases, leaving 4 bases of the junction unmatched. CDR1 is MDHEN, CDR2 SYDVKM, per germline. In DNA, the CDR3 is TGTGCCAGCAGTTTAGAACGGGACAGCTCCTACGAGCAGTACTTC. As protein: CASSLERDSSYEQYF.

This clonotype was seen ten or more times. The chain joins TRBV12-3 or TRBV12-4 to TRBJ1-2, with D tentatively TRBD1 (6 bases). This CDR3 spans 15 amino acids. V gave up 3 bases and J gave up 8 bases, with 19 bases separating them. The CDR3 loop is CASSFRSRGLEGYTF. The CDR3 DNA follows: TGTGCCAGCAGTTTTAGGTCCAGGGGCCTAGAAGGCTACACCTTC.

This clonotype was observed a few times. This chain uses TRBV24-1 with TRBJ2-3, with a tentative D call TRBD1 (6 bases). Germline assignment: CDR1 KGHDR and CDR2 SFDVKD. The length of the CDR3 is 14 residues. The V end was cut by 0 bases, the J end by 5 bases, with 8 bases between. As DNA, the CDR3 is TGTGCCACCAGTGATTTGCAGGGGCTAGATACGCAGTATTTT. This gives the protein CATSDLQGLDTQYF.

This clonotype was counted only a few times. The rearrangement joins TRBV7-2 to TRBJ2-7; TRBD2 aligns across 10 bases. V was pared by 1 base and J by 5 bases, with 11 bases of the junction left unmatched. The CDR3 runs to 17 residues. The germline V gene encodes CDR1 SGHTA and CDR2 FQGNSA. Here the CDR3 reads CASSLGGLAGVLNEQYF. The CDR3 region has the DNA TGTGCCAGCAGCTTAGGGGGGCTAGCGGGAGTTCTGAACGAGCAGTACTTC.

This clonotype was counted ten times or more. The chain couples TRBV6-2 or TRBV6-3 to TRBJ2-7, with TRBD1 matching 9 bases. V lost 8 bases to trimming and J lost 2 bases; unmatched junction nucleotides: 7. Germline CDR1 is MNHEY and CDR2 is SVGEGT. The length of the CDR3 is 14 residues. CDR3 protein: CASGSTGGTYEQYF. The CDR3, as DNA: TGTGCCAGCGGTTCGACAGGGGGTACCTACGAGCAGTACTTC.

This clonotype was seen repeatedly, ten times or more. The chain joins TRBV6-5 to TRBJ2-5; tentative D call: TRBD2 (7 bases). The CDR3 totals 16 residues. Looked up from germline, CDR1 is MNHEY and CDR2 is SVGAGI. With 0 bases removed from V and 0 bases from J, the gap between germline ends came to 11 bases. The CDR3 region is CASSYSGGVYQETQYF. For the CDR3, the DNA is TGTGCCAGCAGTTACTCAGGGGGGGTCTACCAAGAGACCCAGTACTTC.

This chain joins TRBV4-3 and TRBJ1-2; a weak D match, TRBD1 (6 bases). V lost 0 bases, J lost 5 bases, and 16 bases lay in between. Germline CDR1 and CDR2: LGHNA and YSLEER. This CDR3 comprises 16 residues. The DNA for the CDR3 is TGCGCCAGCAGCCAAGAATCTGGGGGCCCGGAATATGGCTACACCTTC. This gives the protein CASSQESGGPEYGYTF.

The genes are TRBV12-3 or TRBV12-4 and TRBJ2-7; D remains unclear. The V and J ends lost 3 bases and 2 bases respectively, with 8 bases between them. This CDR3 region has 13 residues. The CDR3 nucleotides are TGTGCCAGCAGTTTTCAAATCGCCTACGAGCAGTACTTC. Amino acid sequence: CASSFQIAYEQYF.

The chain employs TRBV27 and TRBJ2-5; 13 positions match TRBD2. Per the germline V gene, CDR1 is MNHEY and CDR2 is SMNVEV (reference sequence). The CDR3 is made up of 16 amino acids. Trimming took 4 bases from V and 5 from J; bases not matched to a gene: 7. The CDR3 protein is CASSYPGLAGRETQYF. In DNA, the CDR3 is TGTGCCAGCAGTTATCCGGGACTAGCGGGAAGGGAGACCCAGTACTTC.

This clonotype was seen ten or more times. The J gene is TRBJ1-6, the V gene TRBV3-1; D remains ambiguous. The CDR3 has 17 residues. Germline CDR1 reads LGHDT; CDR2 reads YNNKEL (reference sequence). V lost 0 bases and J lost 0, with 9 bases in between. CDR3 in amino acids: CASSQEGRSSYNSPLHF. CDR3 DNA sequence: TGTGCCAGCAGCCAAGAAGGCCGGAGCTCCTATAATTCACCCCTCCACTTT.

The chain recombines TRBV20-1 with TRBJ2-1; 10 bases line up with TRBD2. With V trimmed by 5 bases and J by 4 bases, 8 bases remained unmatched. Germline CDR1 DFQATT, CDR2 SNEGSKA (reference sequence). The CDR3 length is 15 residues. CDR3 bases: TGCAGTGCTCCGGATAGCGGGAGGCAGTACAATGAGCAGTTCTTC. Protein sequence: CSAPDSGRQYNEQFF.

This chain's CDR3 is CSARDPRASYEQYF. CDR3 nucleotide sequence: TGCAGTGCTAGAGATCCGAGGGCCTCCTACGAGCAGTACTTC. This chain joins TRBV20-1 and TRBJ2-7; D may be TRBD2 (5 bases). CDR3 length equals 14 residues. From germline, CDR1 is DFQATT and CDR2 SNEGSKA (reference sequence). Trimming cost V 0 bases and J 0 bases, with 9 bases left between them.

This clonotype occurred a few times. This CDR3 is CSARGTRLATTDTQYF. The CDR3 DNA reads TGCAGTGCTAGGGGCACCCGACTAGCGACCACAGATACGCAGTATTTT. This rearrangement joins TRBV20-1 to TRBJ2-3; the match to TRBD2 covers 8 bases. Trimming cost V 3 bases and J 2 bases; bases outside gene matches: 10. Germline CDR1 reads DFQATT; CDR2 reads SNEGSKA (reference sequence). The CDR3 consists of 16 residues.

This clonotype turned up a few times. The J gene is TRBJ2-1, the V gene TRBV7-8; D may be TRBD1 or TRBD2 (5 bases each). The CDR3 contains 14 residues. Trimming removed 5 bases at V and 4 bases at J, with 12 bases between. From germline, CDR1 is SGHVS and CDR2 FQNEAQ. The DNA of the CDR3 is TGTGCCAGCAGCCGGGACCCCAAATACAATGAGCAGTTCTTC. Translation gives CASSRDPKYNEQFF.

This clonotype was seen repeatedly, ten times or more. A junction end diverges from the germline sequence, so it may reflect a read error. This chain joins TRBV19 and TRBJ2-5; D may be TRBD1 (6 bases). Germline assignment: CDR1 LNHDA and CDR2 SQIVND (reference sequence). The CDR3 spans 12 residues. This CDR3 reads CASSIGGETQYF. The CDR3 bases are TGCGCCAGCAGTATAGGGGGAGAGACCCAGTACTTC.

This clonotype turned up a few times. V usage is TRBV24-1 and J usage is TRBJ2-1; D remains ambiguous. CDR1 KGHDR and CDR2 SFDVKD come from the germline V gene. The CDR3 length is 14 residues. Trimming shortened V by 5 bases and J by 0 bases, and 7 bases separated the two germline ends. CDR3 coding DNA: TGTGCCACCAGTGCGGGCCCCTCCTACAATGAGCAGTTCTTC. Translating it yields CATSAGPSYNEQFF.